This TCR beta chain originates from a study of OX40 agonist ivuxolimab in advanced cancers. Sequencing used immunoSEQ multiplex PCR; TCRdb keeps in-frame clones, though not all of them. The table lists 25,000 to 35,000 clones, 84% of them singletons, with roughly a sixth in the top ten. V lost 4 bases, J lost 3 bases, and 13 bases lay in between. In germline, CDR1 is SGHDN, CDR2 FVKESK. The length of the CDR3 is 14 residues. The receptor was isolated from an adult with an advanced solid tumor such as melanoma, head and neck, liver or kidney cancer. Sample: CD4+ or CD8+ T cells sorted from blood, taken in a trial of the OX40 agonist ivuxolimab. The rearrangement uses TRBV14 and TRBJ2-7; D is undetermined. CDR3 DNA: TGTGCCAGCAGCCTCGAGAACTACCTCTACGAGCAGTACTTC. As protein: CASSLENYLYEQYF.